This TCR beta chain was captured by sequencing in a study of CD8 T cells in ankylosing spondylitis. This clonotype came up many times. Its antigen is unknown. The CDR3 sequence is 13 residues long. Trimming removed 3 bases at V and 10 bases at J, with 14 bases between. Germline V gene lookup returns CDR1 SGDLS and CDR2 YYNGEE. TCRdb passed the 5' RACE reads through MiXCR, listing each CDR3 protein once. The table records 40,000 to 50,000 distinct CDR3 sequences, under 5% of them present only once. General study findings and limits: Reportedly, matched ankylosing spondylitis synovial fluid was significantly enriched for disease-linked clones. For ankylosing spondylitis blood, a TCR beta motif of seven to nine highly homologous variants appeared characteristic.

The sequence derives from a female donor with ankylosing spondylitis or in good health (not recorded which). The sample taken for sequencing was blood, either unsorted or a sorted T cell fraction (not recorded which). The chain recombines TRBV9 with TRBJ1-3, with D unclear. The CDR3 region has the DNA TGTGCCAGCAGCGAGGCCGGAGAAGGGACCATATATTTT. Its protein is CASSEAGEGTIYF. The full variable domain, completed using reference TRBV9 and TRBJ1-3, is DSGVTQTPKHLITATGQRVTLRCSPRSGDLSVYWYQQSLDQGLQFLIQYYNGEERAKGNILERFSAQQFPDLHSELNLSSLELGDSALYFCASSEAGEGTIYFGEGSWLTVV.